This TCR beta chain was sequenced during a study of glioma-infiltrating T cells after dendritic cell vaccination. Study results and caveats: Patients with more pretreatment TILs had longer time to progression and survival.

A note on this clone: Its antigen is undetermined.

Blood PBMC samples: pre-vaccination, two weeks post third vaccination, and at tumor progression. CDR3 length: 15 residues. The V and J ends lost 4 bases and 3 bases respectively, with 14 bases between them. Germline-derived CDR1 and CDR2 are MNHNS and SASEGT. Up to 2 ug genomic DNA was used for TCRB CDR3 amplification. Assay used: immunoSEQ multiplex PCR; TCRdb lists only in-frame clones, some missing. The sample contains some 87,000 clones, about 84% of which appear only once. The chain joins TRBV6-1 to TRBJ2-3; D is perhaps TRBD1 (6 bases). The sequences come from blood, collected before dendritic cell vaccination. This sequence was found in a human donor with glioblastoma. The CDR3 DNA follows: TGTGCCAGCAGTGCTAACAGGGCCGGGACAGATACGCAGTATTTT. It encodes CASSANRAGTDTQYF.